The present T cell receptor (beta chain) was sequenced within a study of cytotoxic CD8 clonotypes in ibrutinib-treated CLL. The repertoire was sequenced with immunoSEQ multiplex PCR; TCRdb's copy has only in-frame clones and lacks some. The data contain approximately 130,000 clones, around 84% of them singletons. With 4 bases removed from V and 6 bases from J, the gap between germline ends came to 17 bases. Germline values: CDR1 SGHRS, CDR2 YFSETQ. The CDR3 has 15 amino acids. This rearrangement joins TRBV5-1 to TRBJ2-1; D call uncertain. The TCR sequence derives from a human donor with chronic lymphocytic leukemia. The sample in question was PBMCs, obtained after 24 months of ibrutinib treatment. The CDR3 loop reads CASSPGGVWGNEQFF. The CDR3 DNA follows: TGCGCCAGCAGCCCGGGTGGGGTGTGGGGCAATGAGCAGTTCTTC.